This T cell receptor (beta chain) was recorded in a study of T cell changes during pregnancy in multiple sclerosis. Only in-frame clones appear in the TCRdb table, and some are missing; sequencing was by immunoSEQ multiplex PCR. The sample carries around 69,000 clones, over 75% recorded once. Looked up from germline, CDR1 is MNHEY and CDR2 is SMNVEV (reference sequence). This CDR3 is 15 amino acids long. Trimming stripped 6 bases from V and 0 bases from J, with 15 bases between. The sequenced sample was CD8+ T cells from peripheral blood mononuclear cells, obtained before pregnancy. The receptor was derived from a female donor with multiple sclerosis, enrolled in a pregnancy study. V usage is TRBV27 and J usage is TRBJ2-7, with D hard to call. This CDR3 is CASSPTPGGSYEQYF. In nucleotides, the CDR3 is TGTGCCAGCAGCCCTACCCCCGGCGGCTCCTACGAGCAGTACTTC.